This T cell receptor beta chain was retrieved from a study of OX40 agonist ivuxolimab in advanced cancers. On the study more broadly: Patients undergoing dose escalation presented with hepatocellular carcinoma, melanoma, renal cell or head and neck cancer. Cohort: around 83% men, mean age approximately 66, aged roughly 23 to 79. Study findings and constraints: CD8+ T cells (on average) carried more expanded clones than CD4+ T cells. Compared with others, partial responders at 0.1-3.0 mg/kg displayed clonal expansion among the lowest.

Measured with immunoSEQ multiplex PCR; TCRdb has only the in-frame clones, and not every one. The profile shows about 94,000 clones, roughly 91% of them singletons. Regarding this clone: What it recognizes is unknown.

The CDR3 consists of 12 residues. V lost 8 bases to trimming and J lost 15 bases, with 19 bases between them. Germline V gene lookup returns CDR1 LNHDA and CDR2 SQIVND (reference sequence). This chain links TRBV19 with TRBJ1-4; D is ambiguous. This clonotype was obtained from an adult with an advanced solid tumor such as melanoma, head and neck, liver or kidney cancer. This specimen was CD4+ or CD8+ T cells sorted from blood, taken in a trial of the OX40 agonist ivuxolimab. CDR3 loop: CASGEISLDLFF. The CDR3 DNA reads as TGTGCCAGTGGTGAAATAAGCCTAGATTTGTTTTTT.